The rows below give T cell receptor beta chains drawn from one sample of a study of blood T cell repertoires in COVID-19. Clones were sequenced by immunoSEQ multiplex PCR, and TCRdb holds only the in-frame ones, with some missing. The sample has 60,000 or so clones, roughly four fifths seen once. Sequenced material: peripheral blood. These receptors all come from a human donor in a cohort sampled during active COVID-19. Both conserved end residues are part of each CDR3. D genes are given only for firm matches. Rows give clone size only sometimes, using once, few, many, or a class for an expanded clone.

-	-	TRBV2	TRBJ2-1	CASSDVGSTNSYNEQFF	TGTGCCAGCAGTGATGTGGGGTCGACTAACTCCTACAATGAGCAGTTCTTC
-	-	TRBV2	TRBJ1-1	CASSDRSNTEAFF	TGTGCCAGCAGTGACAGATCGAACACTGAAGCTTTCTTT
-	TRBD1	TRBV19	TRBJ2-2	CASSFKFFGTGGGTGELFF	TGTGCCAGTAGCTTCAAGTTCTTTGGGACAGGGGGTGGTACCGGGGAGCTGTTTTTT
medium-sized	TRBD1	TRBV14	TRBJ2-6	CASSQGQIRAGANVLTF	TGTGCCAGCAGCCAGGGACAGATAAGGGCTGGGGCCAACGTCCTGACTTTC
-	TRBD2	TRBV28	TRBJ2-5	CASSPGLADSQETQYF	TGTGCCAGCAGTCCGGGACTAGCGGACAGCCAAGAGACCCAGTACTTC
-	-	TRBV5-6	TRBJ1-5	CASSWGGLGNQPQHF	TGTGCCAGCAGTTGGGGGGGTTTGGGTAATCAGCCCCAGCATTTT
-	-	TRBV19	TRBJ1-3	CASSSAPQHSGNTIYF	TGTGCCAGTAGCAGTGCCCCACAGCACTCTGGAAACACCATATATTTT
-	-	TRBV30	TRBJ1-6	CAWTRSGAGSYNSPLHF	TGTGCCTGGACCCGGTCAGGGGCCGGCTCCTATAATTCACCCCTCCACTTT
-	-	TRBV27	TRBJ2-1	CASSLGTGLYNEQFF	TGTGCCAGCAGTTTAGGCACAGGTCTTTACAATGAGCAGTTCTTC
few	TRBD2	TRBV10-1	TRBJ2-1	CASSNLAGEGEQFF	TGCGCCAGCAGTAATCTAGCGGGGGAAGGTGAGCAGTTCTTC
-	TRBD2	TRBV15	TRBJ2-1	CATSRPPGLAGGSPYNEQFF	TGTGCCACCAGCAGACCCCCGGGACTAGCGGGGGGGAGCCCATACAATGAGCAGTTCTTC
few	TRBD1	TRBV5-1	TRBJ1-1	CASSARQGFRTEAFF	TGCGCCAGCAGCGCCCGACAGGGATTCAGGACTGAAGCTTTCTTT
-	-	TRBV7-2	TRBJ1-1	CASSLGRGHTEAFF	TGTGCCAGCAGCTTAGGAAGGGGTCACACTGAAGCTTTCTTT
-	-	TRBV7-8	TRBJ1-5	CASSLGFQYGNQPQHF	TGTGCCAGCAGCTTAGGATTCCAGTATGGCAATCAGCCCCAGCATTTT
-	TRBD1	TRBV12-5	TRBJ1-2	CASGLPTGTGGGENGYTF	TGTGCTAGTGGTTTGCCAACCGGGACAGGGGGCGGTGAGAATGGCTACACCTTC
-	-	TRBV7-9	TRBJ1-1	CASSSGQRLAFF	TGTGCCAGCAGCTCAGGACAGCGGCTCGCTTTCTTT
-	-	TRBV6-1	TRBJ1-5	CASSEVGPQAAQPQHF	TGTGCCAGCAGTGAAGTTGGCCCCCAAGCGGCTCAGCCCCAGCATTTT
-	-	TRBV27	TRBJ2-7	CASSLRENHEQYF	TGTGCCAGCAGTTTAAGGGAGAACCACGAGCAGTACTTC
-	-	TRBV6-6	TRBJ1-2	CASSPGGGYGYTF	TGTGCCAGCAGCCCGGGGGGGGGCTATGGCTACACCTTC